This is a list of T cell receptor beta chains from one sample in a study of cytotoxic CD8 clonotypes in ibrutinib-treated CLL. Clones were sequenced by immunoSEQ multiplex PCR, and TCRdb holds only the in-frame ones, with some missing. The table records about 45,000 clones, approximately 65% of them present only once. The sequences come from PBMCs, collected after 24 months of ibrutinib treatment. Receptor source: a human donor with chronic lymphocytic leukemia. The CDR3 runs from the conserved cysteine through the conserved F or W. Fields, in order: V gene, J gene, clone size, D gene, CDR3 DNA, CDR3 protein. A D gene is named only where the DNA matches it firmly. A row's size may be missing; if present it is once, few, many or a size class.

V: TRBV5-1; J: TRBJ2-5; size: NA; D: NA; DNA: TGCGCCAGCAGCTCCGGGGGCGCGGGAAGAGAGACCCAGTACTTC; CDR3: CASSSGGAGRETQYF
V: TRBV19; J: TRBJ1-2; size: NA; D: NA; DNA: TGTGCCAGTAGTATATCGGGGTTGGGGAACTATGGCTACACCTTC; CDR3: CASSISGLGNYGYTF
V: TRBV9; J: TRBJ2-2; size: NA; D: TRBD2; DNA: TGTGCCAGCAGCGTTGGAGCGGGAGAACACTCGAACACCGGGGAGCTGTTTTTT; CDR3: CASSVGAGEHSNTGELFF
V: TRBV28; J: TRBJ2-4; size: few; D: NA; DNA: TGTGCCAGCAGCTCCGCCCCTAAGAACATTCAGTACTTC; CDR3: CASSSAPKNIQYF
V: TRBV7-2; J: TRBJ1-1; size: NA; D: NA; DNA: TGCGCCAGCAGCCCACCGGGGGGCAACACTGAAGCTTTCTTT; CDR3: CASSPPGGNTEAFF
V: TRBV9; J: TRBJ2-1; size: NA; D: TRBD1; DNA: TGTGCCAGCAGCGAGTCCTTCGTAAGGGGGCGGAATGAGCAGTTCTTC; CDR3: CASSESFVRGRNEQFF
V: TRBV27; J: TRBJ1-4; size: NA; D: NA; DNA: TGTGCCAGCAGTCGACAGATGTCCCGGGGGAAAACTAATGAAAAACTGTTTTTT; CDR3: CASSRQMSRGKTNEKLFF
V: TRBV5-8; J: TRBJ1-3; size: NA; D: NA; DNA: TGTGCCAGCAGCTTGAACCAGCTAAACACCATATATTTT; CDR3: CASSLNQLNTIYF
V: TRBV10-3; J: TRBJ1-1; size: few; D: TRBD1; DNA: TGTGCCATCAGTGACCCGGACAGGGTGGTTGAAGCTTTCTTT; CDR3: CAISDPDRVVEAFF
V: TRBV21-1; J: TRBJ2-7; size: NA; D: NA; DNA: TGTGCCAGCAGATTCCCCCAAAGGACAGAGAGCTCCTACGAGCAGTACTTC; CDR3: CASRFPQRTESSYEQYF
V: TRBV30; J: TRBJ1-1; size: NA; D: NA; DNA: TGTGCCTGGGTTGTAGGGGTTAACACTGAAGCTTTCTTT; CDR3: CAWVVGVNTEAFF
V: TRBV7-9; J: TRBJ2-7; size: NA; D: NA; DNA: TGTGCCAGCAGCTTAGAAGCAGGATCCTACGAGCAGTACTTC; CDR3: CASSLEAGSYEQYF
V: TRBV18; J: TRBJ2-1; size: NA; D: TRBD2; DNA: TGTGCCAGCTCACCCCTCGCGGGGGAAGACAATGAGCAGTTCTTC; CDR3: CASSPLAGEDNEQFF
V: TRBV19; J: TRBJ2-7; size: NA; D: TRBD1; DNA: TGTGCCAGTAGCCGCAACCCCCCGGGACAGTTCTACGAGCAGTACTTC; CDR3: CASSRNPPGQFYEQYF
V: TRBV5-4; J: TRBJ2-1; size: NA; D: TRBD2; DNA: TGTGCCAGCAGCCAGACTAGCGGGAGAAAGCATGAGCAGTTCTTC; CDR3: CASSQTSGRKHEQFF
V: TRBV6-1; J: TRBJ2-7; size: few; D: TRBD1; DNA: TGTGCCAGCAGGGGGACAGGGAACTACGAGCAGTACTTC; CDR3: CASRGTGNYEQYF
V: TRBV4-1; J: TRBJ1-5; size: few; D: NA; DNA: TGCGCCAGCAGTAAACGTCAGGGTCAGCCCCAGCATTTT; CDR3: CASSKRQGQPQHF
V: TRBV27; J: TRBJ1-3; size: NA; D: NA; DNA: TGTGCCAGCAGTTTATGGGCCCCGGGACCCTCCCGGTCTGGAAACACCATATATTTT; CDR3: CASSLWAPGPSRSGNTIYF
V: TRBV28; J: TRBJ2-7; size: NA; D: NA; DNA: TGTGCCAGCAATATCCGGGGGCGCCTAACCTACGAGCAGTACTTC; CDR3: CASNIRGRLTYEQYF
V: TRBV19; J: TRBJ1-5; size: NA; D: TRBD1; DNA: TGTGCCAGTAGTATAGAGACAGGGATAAATCAGCCCCAGCATTTT; CDR3: CASSIETGINQPQHF
V: TRBV4-2; J: TRBJ1-1; size: NA; D: NA; DNA: TGTGCCAGCAGCCAAGTCGGAGGGGGTGGCACTGAAGCTTTCTTT; CDR3: CASSQVGGGGTEAFF
V: TRBV5-6; J: TRBJ2-5; size: NA; D: NA; DNA: TGTGCCAGCAGCCTAAATGGGGCTGAAGAGACCCAGTACTTC; CDR3: CASSLNGAEETQYF
V: TRBV4-2; J: TRBJ1-4; size: NA; D: NA; DNA: TGTGCCAGCAGCCCTAGGGGGGGGCAGGATGAAAAACTGTTTTTT; CDR3: CASSPRGGQDEKLFF
V: TRBV30; J: TRBJ1-5; size: few; D: NA; DNA: TGTGCCTGGGCCCAAGGGAATCAGCCCCAGCATTTT; CDR3: CAWAQGNQPQHF
V: TRBV5-1; J: TRBJ2-7; size: NA; D: NA; DNA: TGCGCCAGCAGCTCGGACCCCAACTACGAGCAGTACTTC; CDR3: CASSSDPNYEQYF
V: TRBV5-1; J: TRBJ2-3; size: NA; D: NA; DNA: TGCGCCAGCAGCTTGACAGGGAGAAACACAGATACGCAGTATTTT; CDR3: CASSLTGRNTDTQYF
V: TRBV7-3; J: TRBJ2-2; size: NA; D: NA; DNA: TGTGCCAGCAGCTCAGCCGGGACACCCGAGGGGCTGTTTTTT; CDR3: CASSSAGTPEGLFF
V: TRBV7-9; J: TRBJ1-5; size: NA; D: NA; DNA: TGTGCCAGCAGCTCGGGGCAGGCTAGTAATCTGCCCCAGCATTTT; CDR3: CASSSGQASNLPQHF
V: TRBV20-1; J: TRBJ2-1; size: NA; D: NA; DNA: TGCAGTGCTAGAGTACACAATGAGCAGTTCTTC; CDR3: CSARVHNEQFF
V: TRBV6-5; J: TRBJ1-1; size: once; D: NA; DNA: TGTGCCAGCAGCCCACCGAGGGGGATGAACACTGAAGCTTTCTTT; CDR3: CASSPPRGMNTEAFF
V: TRBV29-1; J: TRBJ2-3; size: NA; D: TRBD1; DNA: TGCAGCGTTGTGCAGGGGGACGGCACAGATACGCAGTATTTT; CDR3: CSVVQGDGTDTQYF
V: TRBV27; J: TRBJ2-2; size: many; D: NA; DNA: TGTGCCAGCAGTAACAGCCCGAACACCGGGGAGCTGTTTTTT; CDR3: CASSNSPNTGELFF
V: TRBV18; J: TRBJ2-7; size: NA; D: NA; DNA: TGTGCCAGCTCACCGACGGGGGGCACCTACGAGCAGTACTTC; CDR3: CASSPTGGTYEQYF
V: TRBV10-2; J: TRBJ1-5; size: NA; D: TRBD1; DNA: TGCGCCAGCAGTGGATTGACAGGGCCTCAGCCCCAGCATTTT; CDR3: CASSGLTGPQPQHF
V: TRBV2; J: TRBJ1-3; size: many; D: NA; DNA: TGTGCCAGCAGTGAACAGCTCTCTGGAAACACCATATATTTT; CDR3: CASSEQLSGNTIYF
V: TRBV29-1; J: TRBJ1-2; size: NA; D: TRBD1; DNA: TGCAGCGTTGAAGATCTTCGGACAGGGGGGTCTGGCTACACCTTC; CDR3: CSVEDLRTGGSGYTF
V: TRBV27; J: TRBJ2-2; size: NA; D: NA; DNA: TGTGCCAGCAGAACGAGGGGGGCCACCGGGGAGCTGTTTTTT; CDR3: CASRTRGATGELFF